The 11 T cell receptor beta chains below come from one sample, sequenced in a study of CD8 T cells in ankylosing spondylitis. One entry per CDR3 protein results from TCRdb running MiXCR on the 5' RACE reads. The sample includes about 24,000 distinct CDR3 sequences, roughly a sixth of them seen just once. The sample taken for sequencing was blood. These receptors were taken from a male donor with ankylosing spondylitis or in good health (not recorded which).

The chain employs TRBV30 and TRBJ2-2; D remains unclear. The CDR3 extends over 13 amino acids. Trimming removed 3 bases from V and 5 bases from J, with 10 bases in between. From germline, CDR1 is GTSNPN and CDR2 SVGIG (reference sequence). Written as DNA, the CDR3 is TGTGCCTGGAGCCGAACCGATACCGGGGAGCTGTTTTTT. Protein product: CAWSRTDTGELFF.

Turning to this clonotype: Sequence at one end of the junction differs from germline and may be a read error. The chain has TRBV28 and TRBJ2-2; TRBD2 is a possible D gene (6 bases). Germline V CDR1 and CDR2: MDHEN, SYDVKM. The CDR3 has 14 residues. The CDR3 DNA reads as TGTGCCAGCAGGCCCTCGTATCTCACCGGGGAGGTGTTTTTT. This gives the protein CASRPSYLTGEVFF.

The chain recombines TRBV2 with TRBJ2-1, with TRBD2 matching 7 bases. Germline assignment: CDR1 SNHLY and CDR2 FYNNEI. The CDR3 sequence is 15 residues long. V lost 8 bases and J lost 4; bases outside the gene matches: 11. The CDR3 protein is CASLRGGRWYNEQFF. The CDR3 DNA follows: TGTGCCAGCTTACGGGGCGGGAGATGGTACAATGAGCAGTTCTTC.

In this sample, this clonotype turned up many times. The V gene is TRBV6-1, the J gene TRBJ2-2; TRBD1 agrees at 7 bases. The germline V gene encodes CDR1 MNHNS and CDR2 SASEGT. This CDR3 has 14 residues. With V trimmed by 11 bases and J by 7 bases, 13 bases remained unmatched. The CDR3 is CASTPRGRGGELFF. The DNA for the CDR3 is TGTGCCTCAACACCAAGGGGGCGAGGCGGGGAGCTGTTTTTT.

V gene TRBV20-1 combines with J gene TRBJ2-4, with D unresolved. Germline-derived CDR1 and CDR2 are DFQATT and SNEGSKA (reference sequence). This CDR3 region has 14 residues. The V gene lost 3 bases and the J gene lost 6 bases, with 15 bases spanning the gap. The CDR3 spells CSASGPSPGNIQYF. The DNA for the CDR3 is TGCAGTGCTAGTGGGCCCTCGCCGGGAAACATTCAGTACTTC.

J is TRBJ2-5 and V is TRBV7-2; the match to TRBD2 covers 13 bases. V was pared by 3 bases and J by 6 bases, with 7 bases of the junction left unmatched. This CDR3 contains 16 residues. Germline V gene sequence: CDR1 SGHTA, CDR2 FQGNSA. As DNA, the CDR3 is TGTGCCAGCAGCTTCCGGACTAGCGGGAGACGTCAGACCCAGTACTTC. Protein sequence: CASSFRTSGRRQTQYF.

Many counts were recorded for this clonotype. The chain combines TRBV28 with TRBJ2-7, with no clear D. The CDR3 is made up of 14 amino acids. The ends were cut back, 4 bases at V and 1 base at J, with 11 bases in the middle. Germline V gene data show CDR1 as MDHEN and CDR2 as SYDVKM. CDR3 sequence (DNA): TGTGCCAGCAGTTCCCCCTCTCTTTCCTACGAGCAGTACGTC. It yields the protein CASSSPSLSYEQYV.

This chain uses TRBV5-1 with TRBJ2-5; 8 bases align to TRBD1. Trimming took 3 bases from V and 4 from J; bases not matched to a gene: 2. Germline values: CDR1 SGHRS, CDR2 YFSETQ. The CDR3 length is 13 residues. CDR3 residues: CASSSGGRETQYF. Here the CDR3 DNA reads TGCGCCAGCAGCTCAGGGGGCAGAGAGACCCAGTACTTC.

The rearrangement links TRBV29-1 to TRBJ2-1; perhaps TRBD2 as D (6 bases). V gave up 0 bases and J gave up 0 bases, with 12 bases separating them. Germline values: CDR1 SQVTM, CDR2 ANQGSEA. The CDR3 is 16 residues long. This CDR3 reads CSVEDLSSGSYNEQFF. CDR3 bases: TGCAGCGTTGAAGATCTTAGTAGCGGCTCCTACAATGAGCAGTTCTTC.

This clonotype was picked up many times. The chain is built from TRBV29-1 and TRBJ2-3, with D perhaps TRBD1 (6 bases). In germline, CDR1 is SQVTM, CDR2 ANQGSEA. The CDR3 is 14 amino acids. V lost 7 bases and J lost 0, with 14 bases in between. The CDR3, as DNA: TGCAGCGGTTCCCCCGGACAGAGCACAGATACGCAGTATTTT. Amino acids: CSGSPGQSTDTQYF.

This clonotype was found many times. V and J are TRBV20-1 and TRBJ2-2; D is perhaps TRBD2 (7 bases). Germline CDR1 reads DFQATT; CDR2 reads SNEGSKA (reference sequence). This CDR3 contains 14 residues. V was pared by 0 bases and J by 4 bases, with 9 bases between. The CDR3 bases are TGCAGTGCTAGAGATCGGGGGGCCACCGGGGAGCTGTTTTTT. Translation: CSARDRGATGELFF.